The T cell receptor (beta chain) under discussion was sequenced for a study of regulatory T cells in long-lasting Graves disease. Noted time point: newly diagnosed GD, antithyroid drugs for less than 3 months. PBMC RNA was the source of the TCR library. The V segment lost 5 bases and the J segment 2 bases; nucleotides outside the gene matches: 11. The CDR3 has 18 residues. The V gene's germline CDR1 is SEHNR and CDR2 FQNEAQ (reference sequence). Researchers made TCR beta libraries by using iRepertoire HTBI primers and running Arm-PCR on CDR3 regions. Using its own MiXCR run on the multiplex PCR reads, TCRdb lists one record per CDR3 protein. Seen here are approximately 440,000 distinct CDR3 sequences, around 15% observed once, and the top ten hold 12%. This clonotype was counted many times. The data also belong to a second study, concerning T cells in Graves' hyperthyroidism and ophthalmopathy.

The receptor comes from a man aged 35 to 55 with Graves disease. The chain is built from TRBV7-9 and TRBJ2-3; 12 positions agree with TRBD2. The sequences come from peripheral blood mononuclear cells (PBMCs), collected at new diagnosis, from a patient treated with antithyroid drugs. The CDR3 sequence: CASSLRRLAGGLTDTQYF. The CDR3, as DNA: TGTGCCAGCAGCCTACGGCGGCTAGCGGGAGGGCTCACAGATACGCAGTATTTT.